The entry below describes one TCR beta chain. The same CDR3 arises from other DNA sequences in this sample as well. Per the authors' pipeline: Amplification with reference gene primers provided the estimates of nucleated cell counts. This table comes from immunoSEQ multiplex PCR, and its TCRdb copy is limited to in-frame clones, with some not included. The DNA was the basis for D and trimming; V, J and clone size are from that table. The sample has under 150,000 clones; almost 90% are singletons. V shed 0 bases and J 0 bases; nucleotides not matched to a gene: 2. The CDR3 length is 15 residues. CDR1 is SGHVS and CDR2 is FQNEAQ in the germline V gene. The sample comes from a study of blood T cell repertoires in COVID-19. Looking at the study overall: COVID-19 samples, acute and convalescent, were from the United States, Italy and Spain. The analysed material was cDNA or gDNA that came from T cells, B-cell-depleted T cells, or PBMCs.

This rearrangement joins TRBV7-8 to TRBJ2-7; 7 positions agree with TRBD2. The sequence was obtained from a human donor in a cohort sampled during active COVID-19. Sequenced material: peripheral blood. The CDR3, as DNA: TGTGCCAGCAGCTTAGCGGGGGGGAGCTCCTACGAGCAGTACTTC. Translation gives CASSLAGGSSYEQYF.